Listed below are T cell receptor beta chains from one sample, sequenced in a study of T cells in Graves' hyperthyroidism and ophthalmopathy. Each CDR3 protein is one row after TCRdb ran MiXCR on the multiplex PCR reads. The table has about 380,000 distinct CDR3 sequences, 13% seen once. The material sequenced was blood. Receptors originate from a man aged 25-40 years with Graves' hyperthyroidism that later progressed to Graves' ophthalmopathy. CDR3s include the opening cysteine and the closing phenylalanine or tryptophan. The order of the fields is CDR3 DNA, CDR3 protein, clone size, CDR3 length, V gene, J gene, D gene. A D gene is named only where the DNA matches it firmly. Only some rows state a clone size, as once, few, many or a class for expanded clones.

TGTGCCAGCAGCCGACGACAGGTGGGAAGCAATCAGCCCCAGCATTTT	CASSRRQVGSNQPQHF	many	16	TRBV11-1	TRBJ1-5	.
TGTGCCAGCAGTGAATCACAGGGGGCAAGGTCCTACGAGCAGTACTTC	CASSESQGARSYEQYF	many	16	TRBV6-1	TRBJ2-7	TRBD1
TGTACCTGGAGCGTGGGGACAGGTCTAGAGCAGTACTTC	CTWSVGTGLEQYF	.	13	TRBV30	TRBJ2-7	TRBD1
TGTGCCAGCCCCCAGGGGTCGGGGGAACAGTTCTTC	CASPQGSGEQFF	.	12	TRBV6-2/TRBV6-3	TRBJ2-1	.
TGTGCCAGCAGCTCACTCCGGACAGGCCAGCGGGACACCATATATTTT	CASSSLRTGQRDTIYF	many	16	TRBV11-2	TRBJ1-3	TRBD1
TGTGCCAGCAGCTTAGCGTTGAGGGCCAACGTCCTGACTTTC	CASSLALRANVLTF	.	14	TRBV7-9	TRBJ2-6	.
TGCAGTGCTAGTCGGATGGGTGAACGGGGACAGGGAGGAAACACCATATATTTT	CSASRMGERGQGGNTIYF	.	18	TRBV20-1	TRBJ1-3	TRBD1
TGCGCCAGCAGCGGCCGGGACAGGGGGCTATTGGGTACCGGGGAGCTGTTTTTT	CASSGRDRGLLGTGELFF	few	18	TRBV4-1	TRBJ2-2	TRBD1
TGCGCCAGCAGCTCTTCCAGGGGGGATTGGGAGACCCAGTACTTC	CASSSSRGDWETQYF	.	15	TRBV5-1	TRBJ2-5	.
TGCAGCGTCCCTTCGGGACTAACCCAAGAGACCCAGTACTTC	CSVPSGLTQETQYF	many	14	TRBV29-1	TRBJ2-5	TRBD2
TGCAGCGTTCGGGGTTCTAGCAATCAGCCCCAGCATTTT	CSVRGSSNQPQHF	few	13	TRBV29-1	TRBJ1-5	.
TGTGCCAGCAGCTCGACAGGGGAATCTGAAGCTTTCTTT	CASSSTGESEAFF	many	13	TRBV7-2	TRBJ1-1	TRBD1
TGTGCCAGCAGTTTGAGGCAGAGCACAGATACGCAGTATTTT	CASSLRQSTDTQYF	many	14	TRBV12-3/TRBV12-4	TRBJ2-3	.
TGCACCGGGGTTGAAGAGACCCAGTACTTC	CTGVEETQYF	many	10	TRBV20-1	TRBJ2-5	.
TGTGCCAGTAGTCCGGGGGTCTTCGCGACAGGGGTGACTGAAGCTTTCTTT	CASSPGVFATGVTEAFF	.	17	TRBV19	TRBJ1-1	TRBD1
TGTGCCAGCAGCCAAACGAGGGGGCGGACTAGATTCCCGGAGACCCAGTACTTC	CASSQTRGRTRFPETQYF	many	18	TRBV3-1	TRBJ2-5	.
TGTGCCAGCAGCCAAGACTATCCCAGGGGAGGCACCGGGGAGCTGTTTTTT	CASSQDYPRGGTGELFF	.	17	TRBV3-1	TRBJ2-2	.
TGTGCCAGCAGTTTACACGAATACACTGAAGCTTTCTTT	CASSLHEYTEAFF	many	13	TRBV28	TRBJ1-1	.
TGTGCCAGCAGGGGGACAGTAAACACCGGGGAGCTGTTTTTT	CASRGTVNTGELFF	many	14	TRBV27	TRBJ2-2	TRBD1
TGCGCCACCTACCCCTGGGGGGGGGCCGGTCCAGCGGGGGACACAGATACGCAGTATTTT	CATYPWGGAGPAGDTDTQYF	.	20	TRBV10-2	TRBJ2-3	TRBD2
TGTGCCAGCAGCTTAGGATACGGGACTCAGGAGCAGTACTTC	CASSLGYGTQEQYF	few	14	TRBV11-3	TRBJ2-7	.
TGTGCCAGCAGTCCTAAACCGGGACAGGGGGCGAACACCGGGGAGCTGTTTTTT	CASSPKPGQGANTGELFF	.	18	TRBV12-3/TRBV12-4	TRBJ2-2	TRBD1
TGTGCCAGCAGCAATGGGCCGCCGAGAGGGAACACTGAAGCTTTCTTT	CASSNGPPRGNTEAFF	many	16	TRBV7-9	TRBJ1-1	.
TGTGCCAGCCGGGTAACACCTAGCTCCTATAATTCACCCCTCCACTTT	CASRVTPSSYNSPLHF	many	16	TRBV6-1	TRBJ1-6	.
TGTGCCAGCAGTACCCCGAGCGGGGGACTCTACAATAAGCAGTTCTTC	CASSTPSGGLYNKQFF	.	16	TRBV27	TRBJ2-1	TRBD2
TGCAGCGCAGGGGAGGAAACTGAAGCTTTCTTT	CSAGEETEAFF	many	11	TRBV29-1	TRBJ1-1	.